These 30 T cell receptor beta chains came from one sample sequenced in a study of blood T cell repertoires in COVID-19. TCRdb keeps only in-frame clones here, not all; method: immunoSEQ multiplex PCR. Among 70,000 to 95,000 clones, around 80% were seen once, and the ten largest hold around 14%. Specimen: peripheral blood. All receptors come from a human donor in a cohort sampled during active COVID-19.

The CDR3 loop is CASSRERSTDTQYF. CDR3 DNA sequence: TGTGCCAGCAGCAGGGAGAGAAGCACAGATACGCAGTATTTT. The V call is TRBV5-5, the J call TRBJ2-3; TRBD2 is a possible D gene (5 bases). Germline CDR1 and CDR2: SGHKS and YYEKEE (reference sequence). V was shortened by 4 bases and J by 0 bases, with 9 bases between the two germline ends. The CDR3 is made up of 14 amino acids.

The genes are TRBV6-1 and TRBJ1-1, with 8 bases matching TRBD1. Per the germline V gene, CDR1 is MNHNS and CDR2 is SASEGT. J was trimmed by 6 bases and V by 4 bases; bases with no gene match: 16. The CDR3 runs to 17 residues. The CDR3 region is CASSAPGGPAFPSEAFF. The CDR3 nucleotides are TGTGCCAGCAGTGCCCCAGGGGGCCCAGCGTTCCCCTCTGAAGCTTTCTTT.

The chain uses TRBV5-4 and TRBJ2-7; D may be TRBD1 (5 bases). The length of the CDR3 is 14 residues. The germline V gene has CDR1 SGHNT and CDR2 YYREEE (reference sequence). V was shortened by 2 bases and J by 0 bases, with 9 bases between the two germline ends. In DNA form, the CDR3 reads TGTGCCAGCAGCTTTGATCAGGGCTCCTACGAGCAGTACTTC. It yields the protein CASSFDQGSYEQYF.

The sample holds one count of this clone. The chain joins TRBV30 to TRBJ1-1; D ambiguous. This CDR3 spans 13 amino acids. V was trimmed by 1 base and J by 1 base, leaving 7 bases between them. Germline CDR1 and CDR2: GTSNPN and SVGIG (reference sequence). CDR3 protein: CAWSENRNTEAFF. The DNA for the CDR3 is TGTGCCTGGAGTGAGAATAGGAACACTGAAGCTTTCTTT.

The J gene is TRBJ1-2, the V gene TRBV15; tentatively, D is TRBD1 (5 bases). V lost 9 bases and J lost 3, with 14 bases in between. From germline, CDR1 is LNHNV and CDR2 YYDKDF (reference sequence). There are 13 residues in the CDR3. The CDR3: CATTERGDYGYTF. The CDR3 nucleotides are TGTGCCACTACTGAAAGGGGCGACTATGGCTACACCTTC.

This chain joins TRBV7-9 and TRBJ2-2; 7 nucleotides line up with TRBD2. Germline lookup yields CDR1 SEHNR and CDR2 FQNEAQ (reference sequence). The CDR3 spans 14 residues. V shed 5 bases, J shed 5 bases, and the junction held 5 bases outside the gene matches. CDR3 protein: CASSPLGGTGELFF. The CDR3 DNA follows: TGTGCCAGCAGCCCTCTCGGGGGGACCGGGGAGCTGTTTTTT.

In nucleotides, the CDR3 is TGTGCCAGCAGCTCTAGCGGGGTAGGAGGCACTGAAGCTTTCTTT. This codes for CASSSSGVGGTEAFF. The chain joins TRBV9 to TRBJ1-1; D call uncertain. Trimming stripped 4 bases from V and 4 bases from J, with 17 bases between. The germline gives CDR1 SGDLS, CDR2 YYNGEE. This CDR3 contains 15 residues. The full variable domain, its missing parts supplied by reference TRBV9 and TRBJ1-1, is DSGVTQTPKHLITATGQRVTLRCSPRSGDLSVYWYQQSLDQGLQFLIQYYNGEERAKGNILERFSAQQFPDLHSELNLSSLELGDSALYFCASSSSGVGGTEAFFGQGTRLTVV.

CDR3 sequence reads: CASSEQALKNSPLHF. The CDR3, as DNA: TGTGCCAGTAGCGAACAGGCCCTGAAGAATTCACCCCTCCACTTT. The chain uses TRBV19 and TRBJ1-6, with D perhaps matching TRBD1 (5 bases). The V end lost 6 bases, the J end lost 7 bases, and 16 bases lay between the germline ends. The CDR3 runs 15 residues. Per the germline V gene, CDR1 is LNHDA and CDR2 is SQIVND (reference sequence).

The chain is built from TRBV5-1 and TRBJ1-1; TRBD1 matches 7 bases. The J segment lost 1 base and the V segment lost 4 bases, leaving 4 bases of the junction unmatched. The V gene's germline CDR1 is SGHRS and CDR2 YFSETQ. CDR3 length: 14 residues. CDR3: CASSPWTGNTEAFF. The CDR3 coding sequence is TGCGCCAGCAGCCCGTGGACAGGGAACACTGAAGCTTTCTTT.

The chain carries TRBV6-6 and TRBJ1-5; D ambiguous. The length of the CDR3 is 16 residues. Germline values: CDR1 MNHNY, CDR2 SVGAGI (reference sequence). Trimming took 2 bases from V and 5 from J, leaving 16 bases between them. In DNA form, the CDR3 reads TGTGCCAGCAGTTACAGGACCGGGAAGGGATATCAGCCCCAGCATTTT. Amino acids: CASSYRTGKGYQPQHF.

The chain recombines TRBV5-4 with TRBJ2-7; 9 bases fit TRBD2. The CDR3 has 14 amino acids. The germline CDR1 and CDR2 sequences are SGHNT and YYREEE (reference sequence). V lost 4 bases to trimming and J lost 3 bases; unmatched junction nucleotides: 5. The CDR3 protein is CASSNSGGDYEQYF. DNA for the CDR3: TGTGCCAGCAGCAATAGCGGGGGCGACTACGAGCAGTACTTC.

This clone turned up a few times. The chain employs TRBV5-1 and TRBJ2-1; perhaps TRBD1 as D (5 bases). Trimming stripped 7 bases from V and 5 bases from J, with 13 bases between. CDR1 is SGHRS, CDR2 YFSETQ, per germline. CDR3 length equals 13 residues. The DNA of the CDR3 is TGCGCCAGCGGTATCCTAGGGGACAATGAGCAGTTCTTC. Residues: CASGILGDNEQFF.

This clone was found a few times. The rearrangement joins TRBV10-1 to TRBJ2-4; TRBD2 might be the D (7 bases). V lost 1 base and J 2 bases, leaving 12 bases between the germline ends. CDR1 WNHNN and CDR2 SYGVQD come from the germline V gene (reference sequence). The length of the CDR3 is 16 residues. The DNA of the CDR3 is TGCGCCAGCAGTGAGTGGGGGGGCTCGACCAAAAACATTCAGTACTTC. This codes for CASSEWGGSTKNIQYF.

This chain connects TRBV5-5 to TRBJ2-3; tentative D call: TRBD1 (5 bases). V was trimmed by 2 bases and J by 4 bases, leaving 14 bases between them. The germline gives CDR1 SGHKS, CDR2 YYEKEE (reference sequence). CDR3 size: 15 residues. The CDR3 loop reads CASSFISQGADTQYF. The DNA for the CDR3 is TGTGCCAGCAGCTTTATTTCCCAGGGCGCAGATACGCAGTATTTT.

The V and J genes are TRBV5-4 and TRBJ2-7, with D maybe TRBD2 (6 bases). The germline V gene encodes CDR1 SGHNT and CDR2 YYREEE (reference sequence). This CDR3 has 14 amino acids. V lost 5 bases and J 2 bases, leaving 14 bases between the germline ends. The CDR3 DNA reads as TGTGCCAGCAGGAGGGGACTGCTGGCCTACGAGCAGTACTTC. Translation gives CASRRGLLAYEQYF.

The chain employs TRBV6-2 or TRBV6-3 and TRBJ2-7, with a weak D call TRBD2 (7 bases). Trimming stripped 0 bases from V and 4 bases from J, with 19 bases between. Germline CDR1 reads MNHEY; CDR2 reads SVGEGT. This CDR3 is 17 amino acids long. The CDR3 DNA is TGTGCCAGCAGTTACTCCCCAGCAAGGGGGGGCGGGTACGAGCAGTACTTC. This codes for CASSYSPARGGGYEQYF.

A remark on this clone: At one boundary the junction diverges from the germline segment, which might be a read error. The chain combines TRBV7-3 with TRBJ1-1; 7 nucleotides match TRBD1. Germline V gene sequence: CDR1 SGHTA, CDR2 FQGTGA. The CDR3 has 14 amino acids. The CDR3 region has the DNA TGTGCCAGCAGCCCGCAGGGGGTGAAGACTGAAGCTTTCTTT. Amino acids: CASSPQGVKTEAFF.

The J gene is TRBJ2-3, the V gene TRBV5-6, with TRBD2 identical over 7 bases. From germline, CDR1 is SGHDT and CDR2 YYEEEE. There are 13 residues in the CDR3. With V trimmed by 6 bases and J by 2 bases, 3 bases remained unmatched. The CDR3 spells CASTRDYTDTQYF. In DNA, the CDR3 is TGTGCCAGCACCCGGGACTACACAGATACGCAGTATTTT.

The chain employs TRBV5-1 and TRBJ1-5; TRBD1 might be the D (6 bases). CDR3 length: 15 residues. CDR1 is SGHRS and CDR2 is YFSETQ in the germline V gene. Trimming removed 4 bases from V and 4 bases from J, with 15 bases in between. DNA of the CDR3: TGCGCCAGCAGCGTGGACGGGACATCAAATCAGCCCCAGCATTTT. The encoded protein is CASSVDGTSNQPQHF.

This chain links TRBV10-1 with TRBJ2-6, with D perhaps TRBD1 (6 bases). The V end was cut by 6 bases, the J end by 2 bases, with 20 bases between. CDR1 and CDR2 from the germline V gene are WNHNN and SYGVQD (reference sequence). There are 18 residues in the CDR3. The CDR3 DNA is TGCGCCAGCAGCGTTACAGGGCACTTGAATCCTGGGGCCAACGTCCTGACTTTC. It is translated as CASSVTGHLNPGANVLTF.

The CDR3 coding sequence is TGTGCCAGCACCTCGGGGGGACAGGGTTTCAAGCAGTACTTC. Residues: CASTSGGQGFKQYF. The chain combines TRBV6-5 with TRBJ2-7, with 9 bases aligning to TRBD1. The CDR3 has 14 residues. CDR1 MNHEY and CDR2 SVGAGI come from the germline V gene. V trimming: 7 bases; J trimming: 8 bases; junction bases outside the gene matches: 12.

The V gene is TRBV5-8, the J gene TRBJ2-2; possibly TRBD1 for D (7 bases). The CDR3 length is 15 residues. Trimming left V 3 bases short and J 2 bases short, with 11 bases between. Germline V lookup: CDR1 SGHTS, CDR2 YDEGEE. CDR3 in amino acids: CASSWGDRNTGELFF. The CDR3 nucleotides read TGTGCCAGCAGCTGGGGGGACAGAAACACCGGGGAGCTGTTTTTT.

This clone was seen a handful of times. The genes are TRBV11-1 and TRBJ1-2; D is perhaps TRBD1 (5 bases). Between the trimmed V and J ends, which lost 2 bases and 8 bases, there was a span of 12 bases. CDR1 and CDR2 (germline): SGHAT, FQDESV (reference sequence). The CDR3 contains 13 residues. CDR3 nucleotide sequence: TGTGCCAGCAGCTTACGCAGGGAGGCGGGCTACACCTTC. As protein: CASSLRREAGYTF.

CDR3 region: CASSAKTGSLSYEQYF. The CDR3 DNA follows: TGCGCCAGCAGCGCGAAGACAGGCAGCCTCTCCTACGAGCAGTACTTC. This chain connects TRBV5-1 to TRBJ2-7, with D possibly matching TRBD1 (6 bases). There are 16 residues in the CDR3. CDR1 SGHRS and CDR2 YFSETQ come from the germline V gene. V was cut by 4 bases and J by 0 bases, with 17 bases left in between. The complete variable domain, with remaining parts taken from reference TRBV5-1 and TRBJ2-7, reads KAGVTQTPRYLIKTRGQQVTLSCSPISGHRSVSWYQQTPGQGLQFLFEYFSETQRNKGNFPGRFSGRQFSNSRSEMNVSTLELGDSALYLCASSAKTGSLSYEQYFGPGTRLTVT.

The V call is TRBV28, the J call TRBJ1-2; D is unresolved. Germline V lookup: CDR1 MDHEN, CDR2 SYDVKM. The CDR3 has 12 amino acids. V lost 7 bases to trimming and J lost 4 bases, with 10 bases between them. The CDR3 is CASNTHPYGYTF. The CDR3 region has the DNA TGTGCCAGCAACACCCACCCCTATGGCTACACCTTC.

The V gene is TRBV7-8, the J gene TRBJ1-2; TRBD1 matches at 10 bases. The germline V gene encodes CDR1 SGHVS and CDR2 FQNEAQ. The CDR3 totals 15 residues. Losses at the gene ends were 4 bases for V and 5 bases for J; bases not matched to a gene: 7. The CDR3 DNA follows: TGTGCCAGCAGCTCTAGACAGGGGGCAGGGTATGGCTACACCTTC. It is translated as CASSSRQGAGYGYTF.

In this sample, this clone turned up a few times. The rearrangement uses TRBV2 and TRBJ1-5, with 10 bases aligning to TRBD1. V was pared by 5 bases and J by 6 bases, with 16 bases of the junction left unmatched. The germline CDR1 and CDR2 sequences are SNHLY and FYNNEI. This CDR3 is built from 18 residues. Here the CDR3 DNA reads TGTGCCAGCAGTCCTATACACAGACAGGGGGCGATAGGTCAGCCCCAGCATTTT. Translation gives CASSPIHRQGAIGQPQHF.

This sequence joins TRBV5-3 and TRBJ1-2; D is undetermined. TRBV5-3 is an ORF, and what it does is uncertain. V was clipped by 4 bases and J by 6 bases, with 22 bases between them. This CDR3 spans 16 amino acids. CDR3 loop: CARSEYRVPHYDGYTF. DNA for the CDR3: TGTGCCAGAAGCGAATACCGGGTTCCCCATTATGATGGCTACACCTTC.

The J gene is TRBJ2-7, the V gene TRBV6-1; 9 bases line up with TRBD1. Germline assignment: CDR1 MNHNS and CDR2 SASEGT. This CDR3 has 18 residues. The junction had 13 bases not matched to a gene; V was cut back by 0 bases and J by 4 bases. CDR3 protein: CASSEAWTGVLLMYEQYF. In DNA form, the CDR3 reads TGTGCCAGCAGTGAAGCTTGGACAGGGGTCTTGTTAATGTACGAGCAGTACTTC.

The chain joins TRBV7-9 to TRBJ2-7; D might be TRBD2 (6 bases). The CDR3 loop spans 17 amino acids. V was shortened by 4 bases and J by 2 bases, with 21 bases between the two germline ends. Germline CDR1 is SEHNR and CDR2 is FQNEAQ (reference sequence). The CDR3 loop reads CASSSVTPGLRTYEQYF. The CDR3 DNA follows: TGTGCCAGCAGCTCGGTTACTCCGGGACTGCGTACCTACGAGCAGTACTTC.